This section outlines one T cell receptor beta chain sequence together with its context. The length of the CDR3 is 16 residues. The V gene's germline CDR1 is SGDLS and CDR2 YYNGEE. V gave up 4 bases and J gave up 0 bases, with 17 bases separating them. In the PCR, 60 Vbeta and 13 Jbeta primers were used. The assay was immunoSEQ multiplex PCR, and TCRdb's table has in-frame clones only and misses some. Of roughly 100,000 clones in the sample, 83% were seen once. This sample is part of a study of cytomegalovirus exposure and HLA in healthy donors. The clonotype comes from a middle-aged man in good health and CMV-seronegative. Material: PBMCs. The rearrangement joins TRBV9 to TRBJ2-7; D perhaps matches TRBD2 (6 bases). DNA for the CDR3: TGTGCCAGCAGCCCGACTCGCGGGGAAAGCTCCTACGAGCAGTACTTC. It encodes CASSPTRGESSYEQYF.